This T cell receptor beta chain was retrieved from a study of blood T cell repertoires in COVID-19. This clone was counted a single time. This CDR3 comprises 13 residues. V was pared by 4 bases and J by 8 bases, with 7 bases of the junction left unmatched. Clones were sequenced by immunoSEQ multiplex PCR, and TCRdb holds only the in-frame ones, with some missing. The table records under 45,000 clones, 65% to 85% of them present only once. This TCR came from a woman older than 75 with active or convalescent COVID-19. The chain uses TRBV12-3 or TRBV12-4 and TRBJ1-2, with 7 bases that match TRBD1. Sequencing input: peripheral blood. In DNA, the CDR3 is TGTGCCAGCAGTTCGGCCCGACAGGGAGGCTACACCTTC. This sequence encodes CASSSARQGGYTF.